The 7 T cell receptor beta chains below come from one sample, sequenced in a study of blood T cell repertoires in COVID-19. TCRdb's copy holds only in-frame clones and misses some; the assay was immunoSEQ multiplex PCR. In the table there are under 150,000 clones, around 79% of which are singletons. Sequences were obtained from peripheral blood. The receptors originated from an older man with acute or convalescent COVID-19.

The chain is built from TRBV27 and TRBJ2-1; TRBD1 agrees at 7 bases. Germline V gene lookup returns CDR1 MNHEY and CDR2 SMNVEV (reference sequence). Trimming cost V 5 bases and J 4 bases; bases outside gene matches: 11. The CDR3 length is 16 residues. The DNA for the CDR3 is TGTGCCAGCAGTCCAGATAGACAGGGATTGTACAATGAGCAGTTCTTC. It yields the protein CASSPDRQGLYNEQFF.

This chain's CDR3 is CASSQDEGRGYGYTF. The CDR3 DNA reads TGTGCCAGCAGCCAAGATGAAGGGCGGGGCTATGGCTACACCTTC. This chain uses TRBV3-1 (or the pseudogene TRBV3-2) with TRBJ1-2, with D unresolved. With 0 bases removed from V and 4 bases from J, the gap between germline ends came to 12 bases. Germline V lookup: CDR1 LGHDT, CDR2 YNNKEL (reference sequence). The CDR3 consists of 15 residues.

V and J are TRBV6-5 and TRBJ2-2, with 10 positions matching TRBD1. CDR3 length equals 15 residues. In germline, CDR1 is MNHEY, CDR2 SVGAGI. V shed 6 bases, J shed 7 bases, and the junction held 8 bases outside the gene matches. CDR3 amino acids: CASRGGTGVFGELFF. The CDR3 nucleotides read TGTGCCAGCAGGGGGGGGACAGGGGTGTTCGGGGAGCTGTTTTTT.

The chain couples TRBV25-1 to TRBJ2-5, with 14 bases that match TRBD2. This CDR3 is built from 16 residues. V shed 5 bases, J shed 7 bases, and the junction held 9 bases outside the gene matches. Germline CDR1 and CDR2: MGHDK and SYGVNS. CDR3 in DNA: TGTGCCAGCAGTAAGACGGGACTAGCGGGGGTAGGGACCCAGTACTTC. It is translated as CASSKTGLAGVGTQYF.

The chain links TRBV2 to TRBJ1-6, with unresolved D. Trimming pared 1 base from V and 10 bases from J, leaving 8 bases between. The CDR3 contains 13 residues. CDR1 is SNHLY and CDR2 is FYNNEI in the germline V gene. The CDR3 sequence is CASSEEASSPLHF. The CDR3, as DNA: TGTGCCAGCAGTGAAGAAGCGTCGTCACCCCTCCACTTT.

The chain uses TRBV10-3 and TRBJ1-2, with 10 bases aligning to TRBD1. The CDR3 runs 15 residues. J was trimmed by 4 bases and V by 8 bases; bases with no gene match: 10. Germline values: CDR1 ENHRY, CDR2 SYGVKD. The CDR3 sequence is CAISTGTGDPYGYTF. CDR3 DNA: TGTGCCATCTCCACCGGGACAGGGGACCCCTATGGCTACACCTTC.

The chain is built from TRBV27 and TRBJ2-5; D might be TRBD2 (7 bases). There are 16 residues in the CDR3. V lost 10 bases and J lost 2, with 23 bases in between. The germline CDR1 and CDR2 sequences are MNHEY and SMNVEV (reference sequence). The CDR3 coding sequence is TGTGCCACCCTGCCGCGTGGGGGGGGCCGTCAAGAGACCCAGTACTTC. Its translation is CATLPRGGGRQETQYF.